This T cell receptor beta chain comes out of a study of T cell responses to AZD1222 COVID-19 vaccine. In the study overall: It was second doses at about 4 or about 12 weeks that were pooled.

Note on this clone: What it binds is unknown.

Study-level findings and limits: The study found Spike-specific TCR breadth and depth rose after two AZD1222 doses. The donor cohort was predominantly white British with a female majority, and clonal diversity may have been underestimated. Targets within unmutated variant regions were reportedly found for nearly half of spike-specific TCRs.

This CDR3 is built from 14 residues. Germline values: CDR1 SGDLS, CDR2 YYNGEE. V was pared by 3 bases and J by 1 base, with 5 bases between. This table comes from immunoSEQ multiplex PCR, and its TCRdb copy is limited to in-frame clones, with some not included. This table holds around 92,000 clones, under 95% found once. The chain is built from TRBV9 and TRBJ2-6, with D unresolved. The sample consisted of peripheral blood, taken on day 0 of AZD1222 vaccination. The TCR sequence derives from an adult in good health. CDR3 DNA sequence: TGTGCCAGCAGCGACGGATCTGGGGCCAACGTCCTGACTTTC. Residues: CASSDGSGANVLTF.